A single sample is the source of the 5 T cell receptor beta chains below, sequenced in a study of control samples from healthy donors and cancer patients. The assay was immunoSEQ multiplex PCR, and TCRdb's table has in-frame clones only and misses some. The sample lists about 160,000 clones, around 90% occurring once. The sequenced sample was blood. Receptors were obtained from a man under 40 in good health.

The genes are TRBV12-3 or TRBV12-4 and TRBJ1-2; no firm D call. The CDR3 totals 11 residues. V lost 8 bases and J 2 bases, leaving 6 bases between the germline ends. The CDR3 is CASRSNYGYTF. CDR3 in DNA: TGTGCCAGCCGCAGCAACTATGGCTACACCTTC.

The chain recombines TRBV6-6 with TRBJ1-1, with unresolved D. Germline V gene sequence: CDR1 MNHNY, CDR2 SVGAGI (reference sequence). The CDR3 totals 15 residues. The germline V and J ends were trimmed by 8 bases and 0 bases, with 16 bases remaining between them. CDR3 coding DNA: TGTGCCAGCTCAGAGCCGGCCACCATGAACACTGAAGCTTTCTTT. Its protein product is CASSEPATMNTEAFF.

V and J are TRBV18 and TRBJ1-3, with 9 positions matching TRBD1. CDR3 length: 20 amino acids. Germline loops: CDR1 KGHSH, CDR2 LQKENI. V was clipped by 1 base and J by 1 base; unmatched bases: 14. CDR3 nucleotides: TGTGCCAGCTCACCACGGGCCGGGACAGGGCGAAATAAGTCTGGAAACACCATATATTTT. Amino acid sequence: CASSPRAGTGRNKSGNTIYF.

This rearrangement joins TRBV27 to TRBJ1-5; a possible D gene is TRBD1 (6 bases). CDR3 length: 14 residues. Trimming removed 5 bases at V and 3 bases at J, with 11 bases between. CDR1 and CDR2 (germline): MNHEY, SMNVEV (reference sequence). DNA for the CDR3: TGTGCCAGCAGTCCACAGGGCGACAATCAGCCCCAGCATTTT. It specifies CASSPQGDNQPQHF.

V is TRBV3-1 (or the pseudogene TRBV3-2) and J is TRBJ1-1, with a weak D call TRBD1 (5 bases). Germline V lookup: CDR1 LGHDT, CDR2 YNNKEL (reference sequence). CDR3 length: 11 amino acids. The V end lost 2 bases, the J end lost 8 bases, and 6 bases lay between the germline ends. This CDR3 reads CASSQRGEAFF. DNA of the CDR3: TGTGCCAGCAGCCAAAGGGGCGAAGCTTTCTTT.